The source of this T cell receptor (beta chain) is a study of blood T cell repertoires in COVID-19. Turning to the study itself: Collection of acute and convalescent COVID-19 samples took place in the United States, Italy and Spain. PBMCs, B-cell-depleted T cells, or T cells were the source of the cDNA or gDNA that made up the material.

Authors' data handling: Nucleated cell counts were estimated from reference gene primer amplification. The repertoire was sequenced with immunoSEQ multiplex PCR; TCRdb's copy has only in-frame clones and lacks some. V, J and clone size are those of that table, while D and trimming were read from the DNA. The data contain about 120,000 clones, roughly 87% of them singletons. V lost 0 bases and J lost 5, with 10 bases in between. This CDR3 contains 14 residues. Looked up from germline, CDR1 is SEHNR and CDR2 is FQNEAQ (reference sequence). The clonotype originates from a man at least 80 years old with active or convalescent COVID-19. This chain connects TRBV7-9 to TRBJ2-5; perhaps TRBD1 as D (7 bases). Input material: peripheral blood. The CDR3 spells CASSLAQGGETQYF. In nucleotides, the CDR3 is TGTGCCAGCAGCTTAGCTCAGGGGGGCGAGACCCAGTACTTC.